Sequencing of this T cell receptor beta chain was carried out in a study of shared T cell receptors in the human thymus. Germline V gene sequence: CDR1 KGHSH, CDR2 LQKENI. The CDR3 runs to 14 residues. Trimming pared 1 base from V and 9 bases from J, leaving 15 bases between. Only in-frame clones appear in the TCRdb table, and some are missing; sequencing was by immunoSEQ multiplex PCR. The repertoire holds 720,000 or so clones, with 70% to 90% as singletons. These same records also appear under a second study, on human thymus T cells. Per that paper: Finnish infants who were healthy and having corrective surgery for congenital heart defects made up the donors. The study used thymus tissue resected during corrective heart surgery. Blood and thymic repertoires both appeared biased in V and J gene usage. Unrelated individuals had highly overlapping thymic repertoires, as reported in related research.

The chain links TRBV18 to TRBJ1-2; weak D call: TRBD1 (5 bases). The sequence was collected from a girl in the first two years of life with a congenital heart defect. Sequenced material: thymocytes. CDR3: CASSPLPSGKSYTF. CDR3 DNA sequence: TGTGCCAGCTCACCACTACCTTCAGGGAAGAGCTACACCTTC.